This T cell receptor (beta chain) was retrieved from a study of T cells in women clearing cervical HPV infection. Study outcomes and limitations: Repertoire richness, not evenness, was significantly elevated in CIN3+ cases versus controls.

Germline CDR1 and CDR2: GTSNPN and SVGIG (reference sequence). This CDR3 region has 14 residues. Assay: immunoSEQ multiplex PCR; the TCRdb copy retains only in-frame clones and omits some. The repertoire table contains around 31,000 clones. A remark on this clone: Its antigen is still unknown. The read ends 3 residues early relative to the CDR3; the germline J gene fills the gap.

The clonotype comes from a woman between 18 and 70 years old with a cervical HPV16 infection that either progressed to CIN3+ or cleared (not recorded which). Sequencing was done on a sample of blood buffy coat. The rearrangement uses TRBV30 and TRBJ2-4, with a tentative D call TRBD2 (7 bases). CDR3 DNA (partial): TGTGCCTGGAGTACACAGGGAGGGTCGGGGGGT. This translates into CAWSTQGGSGG. The entire CDR3 sequence reads CAWSTQGGSGGQYF.